The 12 T cell receptor beta chains presented below share a single source sample, sequenced in a study of T cell responses to AZD1222 COVID-19 vaccine. Measured with immunoSEQ multiplex PCR; TCRdb has only the in-frame clones, and not every one. Of under 150,000 clones listed, approximately 91% are singletons. Sequences were derived from peripheral blood, sampled 28 days after the second AZD1222 dose. These receptor sequences come from an adult who received the AZD1222 COVID-19 vaccine.

This clone was counted once. The chain carries TRBV19 and TRBJ2-3; 12 bases are shared with TRBD2. Germline CDR1 is LNHDA and CDR2 is SQIVND (reference sequence). Trimming removed 3 bases from V and 5 bases from J; junction bases left unmatched: 3. The CDR3 consists of 15 residues. The chain's CDR3 is CASSMLAGGQDTQYF. In DNA, the CDR3 is TGTGCCAGTAGTATGCTAGCGGGAGGGCAAGATACGCAGTATTTT.

The chain links TRBV24-1 to TRBJ2-2; no reliable D call. With 5 bases removed from V and 6 bases from J, the gap between germline ends came to 18 bases. This CDR3 has 16 amino acids. The germline V gene encodes CDR1 KGHDR and CDR2 SFDVKD. CDR3 protein: CATSGSRTEDSGELFF. In DNA form, the CDR3 reads TGTGCCACCAGTGGGTCACGGACGGAAGATTCCGGGGAGCTGTTTTTT.

V usage is TRBV21-1 and J usage is TRBJ1-1; whether TRBD1, the table's D call, matches the DNA was not checked. TRBV21-1 is given as a pseudogene. The CDR3 has 14 amino acids. CDR3 nucleotides: TGTGCCAGCAGCAAGGACAGGGTGAACACTGAAGCTTTCTTT. Protein product: CASSKDRVNTEAFF.

The chain carries TRBV27 and TRBJ1-2, with D hard to call. The CDR3 is 13 amino acids. Trimming cost V 7 bases and J 8 bases, with 17 bases left between them. Germline V CDR1 and CDR2: MNHEY, SMNVEV (reference sequence). The CDR3, as DNA: TGTGCCAGCACCCCCAGAAGGGAGTTAGGCTACACCTTC. Protein product: CASTPRRELGYTF.

In this sample, this clone turned up once. The genes are TRBV7-9 and TRBJ1-1, with 10 bases lining up with TRBD1. After removal of 7 bases from V and 7 bases from J, the junction contained 6 bases not matched to a gene. The CDR3 contains 13 residues. The germline gives CDR1 SEHNR, CDR2 FQNEAQ (reference sequence). CDR3 in DNA: TGTGCCAGCACCAGGACAGGGGGAATTGAAGCTTTCTTT. It yields the protein CASTRTGGIEAFF.

The chain is built from TRBV7-9 and TRBJ1-2, with TRBD1 identical over 7 bases. Germline V gives CDR1 SEHNR, CDR2 FQNEAQ (reference sequence). With 1 base clipped from V and 7 bases from J, the junction kept 12 bases outside the gene matches. The CDR3 spans 16 residues. For the CDR3, the DNA is TGTGCCAGCAGCTTAGAACAGGGGCTAACGGCAAGTGGCTACACCTTC. Encoded protein: CASSLEQGLTASGYTF. Filled out from reference TRBV7-9 and TRBJ1-2, the complete variable domain reads DTGVSQNPRHKITKRGQNVTFRCDPISEHNRLYWYRQTLGQGPEFLTYFQNEAQLEKSRLLSDRFSAERPKGSFSTLEIQRTEQGDSAMYLCASSLEQGLTASGYTFGSGTRLTVV.

V usage is TRBV19 and J usage is TRBJ2-1; TRBD1 aligns across 9 bases. The germline gives CDR1 LNHDA, CDR2 SQIVND (reference sequence). The CDR3 runs 13 residues. V was pared by 5 bases and J by 8 bases, with 4 bases of the junction left unmatched. CDR3 DNA: TGTGCCAGTAGTGACAGGGGGAGCGATGAGCAGTTCTTC. Protein: CASSDRGSDEQFF.

The chain employs TRBV7-9 and TRBJ1-3, with a weak D call TRBD1 (5 bases). CDR3 length: 15 amino acids. Trimming shortened V by 5 bases and J by 1 base, and 12 bases separated the two germline ends. Germline loops: CDR1 SEHNR, CDR2 FQNEAQ (reference sequence). CDR3 sequence reads: CASSPGAGSGNTIYF. CDR3 DNA: TGTGCCAGCAGCCCCGGGGCAGGGTCTGGAAACACCATATATTTT.

This chain joins TRBV7-2 and TRBJ1-1; no reliable D call. V gave up 5 bases and J gave up 4 bases, with 14 bases separating them. There are 14 residues in the CDR3. Per germline, CDR1 SGHTA and CDR2 FQGNSA. The CDR3 DNA is TGTGCCAGCAGCGTATACCGGGAATCCACTGAAGCTTTCTTT. Translation gives CASSVYRESTEAFF.

This chain's CDR3 is CASTRDGPFYGYTF. The CDR3 coding sequence is TGTGCCAGCACCCGGGACGGCCCCTTCTATGGCTACACCTTC. The chain is built from TRBV7-9 and TRBJ1-2; maybe TRBD1 (5 bases). V lost 7 bases and J 4 bases, leaving 16 bases between the germline ends. Germline CDR1 and CDR2: SEHNR and FQNEAQ (reference sequence). This CDR3 is 14 amino acids long. Full variable domain (missing parts from reference TRBV7-9 and TRBJ1-2): DTGVSQNPRHKITKRGQNVTFRCDPISEHNRLYWYRQTLGQGPEFLTYFQNEAQLEKSRLLSDRFSAERPKGSFSTLEIQRTEQGDSAMYLCASTRDGPFYGYTFGSGTRLTVV.

V and J are TRBV12-3 or TRBV12-4 and TRBJ1-1; unclear D gene. V lost 2 bases and J 6 bases, leaving 10 bases between the germline ends. The CDR3 spans 13 residues. CDR3 protein: CASSLRIGAEAFF. Here the CDR3 DNA reads TGTGCCAGCAGTTTAAGGATAGGTGCTGAAGCTTTCTTT.

The chain combines TRBV6-5 with TRBJ2-7; TRBD2 matches 10 bases. Germline lookup yields CDR1 MNHEY and CDR2 SVGAGI. V was clipped by 2 bases and J by 4 bases; unmatched bases: 8. The CDR3 loop spans 16 amino acids. The CDR3 nucleotides are TGTGCCAGCAGTTACAGCTCTAGCGGGAGCAGGTACGAGCAGTACTTC. Translating gives CASSYSSSGSRYEQYF.